This T cell receptor (beta chain) was profiled in a study of T cells in localized non-small cell lung cancer. General study points: There was an association of higher blood T cell density with longer overall survival. A median roughly 50 of the top 100 tumor clones appeared in adjacent lung. The tumor had only one region sequenced, so heterogeneity remains possible.

This CDR3 comprises 14 residues. V lost 3 bases to trimming and J lost 2 bases, with 11 bases between them. Germline loops: CDR1 GTSNPN, CDR2 SVGIG (reference sequence). About this clone: Its antigen is currently unknown.

Clones were read by immunoSEQ multiplex PCR, and TCRdb kept only the in-frame ones, dropping some. The sample carries 70,000 to 95,000 clones, roughly 90% recorded once. The J gene is TRBJ1-5, the V gene TRBV30, with a tentative D call TRBD1 (6 bases). The source material was PBMCs, sampled before any cancer treatment. The TCR sequence derives from a woman aged 35 to 69 with stage II squamous cell lung carcinoma. The CDR3 DNA sequence: TGTGCCTGGAGGGGCCCAGGGGGCAATCAGCCCCAGCATTTT. Encoded protein: CAWRGPGGNQPQHF.